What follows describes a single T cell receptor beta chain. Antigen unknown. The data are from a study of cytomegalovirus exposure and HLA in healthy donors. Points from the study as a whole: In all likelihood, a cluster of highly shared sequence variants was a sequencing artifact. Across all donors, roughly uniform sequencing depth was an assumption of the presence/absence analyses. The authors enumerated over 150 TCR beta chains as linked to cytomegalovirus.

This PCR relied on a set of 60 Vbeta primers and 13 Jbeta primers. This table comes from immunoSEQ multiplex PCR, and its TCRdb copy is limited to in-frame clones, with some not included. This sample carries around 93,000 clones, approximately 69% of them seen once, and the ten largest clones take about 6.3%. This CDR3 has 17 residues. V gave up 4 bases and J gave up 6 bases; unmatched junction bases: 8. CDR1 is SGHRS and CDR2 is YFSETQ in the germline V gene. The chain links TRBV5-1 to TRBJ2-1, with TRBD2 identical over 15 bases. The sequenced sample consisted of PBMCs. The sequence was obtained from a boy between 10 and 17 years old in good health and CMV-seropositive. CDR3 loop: CASSPGLAGGPGNEQFF. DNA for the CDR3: TGCGCCAGCAGCCCCGGACTAGCGGGAGGGCCGGGCAATGAGCAGTTCTTC.